The entry that follows covers one TCR beta chain sequence. Its antigen is unidentified. Sequencing was performed with immunoSEQ multiplex PCR; in TCRdb, only in-frame clones are kept and a portion is missing. The data hold roughly 70,000 clones, with nearly 90% observed a single time. These data belong to a study of T cell responses to AZD1222 COVID-19 vaccine. Trimming shortened V by 4 bases and J by 4 bases, and 8 bases separated the two germline ends. This CDR3 has 13 amino acids. Germline lookup yields CDR1 SGHTA and CDR2 FQGNSA. The study's findings and limits: Increased Spike-specific TCR breadth and depth were observed after two AZD1222 doses. The study sampled repertoires only after the peak T cell response. Among the donors, most were white British and more were female, and clonal diversity was possibly underestimated.

Second-dose schedules of about 4 or about 12 weeks were combined. V is TRBV7-2 and J is TRBJ1-5; TRBD1 is a possible D gene (5 bases). Here the sequenced sample was peripheral blood, taken 28 days after the second AZD1222 dose. This receptor was obtained from an adult who received the AZD1222 COVID-19 vaccine. In nucleotides, the CDR3 is TGTGCCAGCAGCTCCCAGGGTAATCAGCCCCAGCATTTT. This codes for CASSSQGNQPQHF. The variable domain in full, completed from reference TRBV7-2 and TRBJ1-5, reads GAGVSQSPSNKVTEKGKDVELRCDPISGHTALYWYRQSLGQGLEFLIYFQGNSAPDKSGLPSDRFSAERTGGSVSTLTIQRTQQEDSAVYLCASSSQGNQPQHFGDGTRLSIL.